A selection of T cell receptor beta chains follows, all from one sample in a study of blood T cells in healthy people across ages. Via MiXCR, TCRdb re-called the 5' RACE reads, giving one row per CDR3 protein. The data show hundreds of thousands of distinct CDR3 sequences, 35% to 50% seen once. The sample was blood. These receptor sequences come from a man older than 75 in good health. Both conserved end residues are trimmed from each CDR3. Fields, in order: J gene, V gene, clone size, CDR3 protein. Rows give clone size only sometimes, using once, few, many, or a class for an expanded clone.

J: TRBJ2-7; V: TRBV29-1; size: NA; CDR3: SVRTDGTYEQY
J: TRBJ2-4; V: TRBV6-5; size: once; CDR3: ASSYGTGNQNIQY
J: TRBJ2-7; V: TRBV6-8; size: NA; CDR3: ASSYGPSSYEQY
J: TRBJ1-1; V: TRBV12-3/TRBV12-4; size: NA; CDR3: ASSLAGTPEAF
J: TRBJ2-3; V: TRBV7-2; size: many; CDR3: ASSPLGLAEGDTQY
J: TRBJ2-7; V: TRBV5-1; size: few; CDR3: ASSLLQGLDPDEQY
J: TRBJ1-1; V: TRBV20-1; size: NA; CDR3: SAPGGQTNTEAF
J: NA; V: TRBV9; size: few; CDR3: ASSLGTRDYEQY
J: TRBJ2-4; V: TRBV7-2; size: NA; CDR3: ASSLKGTENIQY
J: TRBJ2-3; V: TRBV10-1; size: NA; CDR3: ASSEGDRVSDTQY
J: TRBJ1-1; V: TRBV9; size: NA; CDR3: ASSVVGTPNTEAF
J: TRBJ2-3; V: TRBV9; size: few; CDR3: ASSGAVSTDTQY
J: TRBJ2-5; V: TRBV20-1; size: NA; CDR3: SAREVGSSGYLETQY
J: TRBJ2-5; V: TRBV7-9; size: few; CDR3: ASSSAPGRKETQY
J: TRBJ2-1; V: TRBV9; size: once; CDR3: ASSAPGTGYYNEQF
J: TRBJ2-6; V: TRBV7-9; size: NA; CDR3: ASSPPPSGANVLT
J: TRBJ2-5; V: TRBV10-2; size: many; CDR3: ASSDLAGETQY
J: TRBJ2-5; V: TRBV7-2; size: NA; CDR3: ASSPTGTETQY
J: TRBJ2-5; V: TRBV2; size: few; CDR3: ASSGPGQQETQY
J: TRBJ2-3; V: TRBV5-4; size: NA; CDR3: ASSEARGTDTQY
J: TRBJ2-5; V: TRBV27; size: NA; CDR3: ASSFSQGPEQY
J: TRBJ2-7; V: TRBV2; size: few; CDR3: ASSETLTYEQY
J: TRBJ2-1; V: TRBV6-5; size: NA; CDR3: ASSRGRHNEQF
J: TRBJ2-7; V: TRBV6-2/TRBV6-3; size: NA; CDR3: ASSYSGGGTDYEQY
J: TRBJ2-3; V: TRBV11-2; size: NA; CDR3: ASSFEGGSTPDTQY
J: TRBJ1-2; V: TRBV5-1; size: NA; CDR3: ASTDGYGYT
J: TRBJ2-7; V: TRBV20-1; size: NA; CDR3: SARDQGSYEQY
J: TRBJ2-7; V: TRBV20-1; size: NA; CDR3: SARVRPGLAGVFRTYEQY
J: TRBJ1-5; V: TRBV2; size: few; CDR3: ASSKSGQNNQPQH
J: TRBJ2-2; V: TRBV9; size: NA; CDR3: ASSGLSGTGELF
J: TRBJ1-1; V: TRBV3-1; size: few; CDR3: ASSPAGTEAF
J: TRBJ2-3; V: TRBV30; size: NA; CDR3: AWSVGAGLRSTDTQY